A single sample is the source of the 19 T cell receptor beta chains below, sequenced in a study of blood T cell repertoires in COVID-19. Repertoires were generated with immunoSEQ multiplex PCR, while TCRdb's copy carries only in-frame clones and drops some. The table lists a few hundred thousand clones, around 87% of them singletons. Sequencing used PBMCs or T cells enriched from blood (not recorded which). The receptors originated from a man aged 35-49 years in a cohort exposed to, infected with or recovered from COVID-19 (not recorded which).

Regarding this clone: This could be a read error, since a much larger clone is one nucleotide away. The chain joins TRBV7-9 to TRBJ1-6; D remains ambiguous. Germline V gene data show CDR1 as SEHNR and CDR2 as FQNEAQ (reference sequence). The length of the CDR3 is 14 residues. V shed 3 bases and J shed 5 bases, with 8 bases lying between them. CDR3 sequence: CASSLSGDNSPLHF. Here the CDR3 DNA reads TGTGCCAGCAGCTTGTCCGGGGATAATTCACCCCTCCACTTT.

CDR3 sequence reads: CASGNRAGYTF. The CDR3 region has the DNA TGTGCCAGCGGGAACAGGGCTGGCTACACCTTC. The chain is built from TRBV28 and TRBJ1-2, with a possible D match to TRBD1 (6 bases). The CDR3 runs to 11 residues. Germline CDR1 is MDHEN and CDR2 is SYDVKM. Trimming removed 8 bases at V and 7 bases at J, with 11 bases between.

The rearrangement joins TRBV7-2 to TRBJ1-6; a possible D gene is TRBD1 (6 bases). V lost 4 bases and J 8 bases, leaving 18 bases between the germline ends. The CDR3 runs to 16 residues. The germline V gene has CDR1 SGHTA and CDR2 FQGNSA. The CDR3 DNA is TGTGCCAGCAGCTCTACCAGATGGGACACGGATTCACCCCTCCACTTT. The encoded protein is CASSSTRWDTDSPLHF.

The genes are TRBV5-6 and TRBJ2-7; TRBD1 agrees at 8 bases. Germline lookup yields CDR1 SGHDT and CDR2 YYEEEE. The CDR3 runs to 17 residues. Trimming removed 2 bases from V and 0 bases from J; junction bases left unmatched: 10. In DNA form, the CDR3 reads TGTGCCAGCAGCTTTCGGACAACAGGGGGGTCCTCCTACGAGCAGTACTTC. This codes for CASSFRTTGGSSYEQYF. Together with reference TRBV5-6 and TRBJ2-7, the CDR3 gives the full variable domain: DAGVTQSPTHLIKTRGQQVTLRCSPKSGHDTVSWYQQALGQGPQFIFQYYEEEERQRGNFPDRFSGHQFPNYSSELNVNALLLGDSALYLCASSFRTTGGSSYEQYFGPGTRLTVT.

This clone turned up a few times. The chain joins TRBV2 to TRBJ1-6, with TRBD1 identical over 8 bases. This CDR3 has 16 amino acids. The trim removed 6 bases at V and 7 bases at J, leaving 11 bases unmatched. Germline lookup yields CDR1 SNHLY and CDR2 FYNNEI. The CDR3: CASRSGTGVRNSPLHF. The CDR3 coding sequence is TGTGCCAGCAGGTCCGGGACAGGAGTCCGGAATTCACCCCTCCACTTT.

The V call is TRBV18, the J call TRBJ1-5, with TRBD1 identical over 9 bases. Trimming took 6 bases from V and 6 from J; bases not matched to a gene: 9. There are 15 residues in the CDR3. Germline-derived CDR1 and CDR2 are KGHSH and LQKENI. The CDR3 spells CASSPGTGYGQPQHF. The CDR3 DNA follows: TGTGCCAGCTCCCCCGGGACAGGGTACGGTCAGCCCCAGCATTTT.

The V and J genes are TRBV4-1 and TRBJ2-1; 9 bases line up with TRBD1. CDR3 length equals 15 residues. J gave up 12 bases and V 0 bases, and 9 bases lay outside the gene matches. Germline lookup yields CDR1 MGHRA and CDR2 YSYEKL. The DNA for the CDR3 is TGCGCCAGCAGCCAAGATACAGGGGGCTGGGAGCGGCAGTTCTTC. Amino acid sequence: CASSQDTGGWERQFF.

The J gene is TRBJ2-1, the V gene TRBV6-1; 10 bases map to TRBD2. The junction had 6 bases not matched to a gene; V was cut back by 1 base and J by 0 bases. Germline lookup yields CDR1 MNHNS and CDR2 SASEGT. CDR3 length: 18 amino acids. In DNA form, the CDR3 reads TGTGCCAGCAGTGAAGGGGTGTCTAGCGGGAGCTCCTACAATGAGCAGTTCTTC. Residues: CASSEGVSSGSSYNEQFF.

The DNA of the CDR3 is TGTGCCAGCAGACCTACGCGAGGGCCTACGCAGTATTTT. Its protein is CASRPTRGPTQYF. The chain recombines TRBV6-2 or TRBV6-3 with TRBJ2-3, with D possibly being TRBD2 (5 bases). Germline assignment: CDR1 MNHEY and CDR2 SVGEGT. The CDR3 loop spans 13 amino acids. The ends were cut back, 6 bases at V and 8 bases at J, with 15 bases in the middle.

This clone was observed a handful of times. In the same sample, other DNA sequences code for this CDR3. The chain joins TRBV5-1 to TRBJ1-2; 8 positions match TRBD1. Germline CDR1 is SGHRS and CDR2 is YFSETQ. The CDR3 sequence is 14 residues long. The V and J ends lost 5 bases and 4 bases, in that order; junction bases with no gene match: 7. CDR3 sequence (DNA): TGCGCCAGCAGTCTCTCGGACAGGGCCTATGGCTACACCTTC. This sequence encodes CASSLSDRAYGYTF.

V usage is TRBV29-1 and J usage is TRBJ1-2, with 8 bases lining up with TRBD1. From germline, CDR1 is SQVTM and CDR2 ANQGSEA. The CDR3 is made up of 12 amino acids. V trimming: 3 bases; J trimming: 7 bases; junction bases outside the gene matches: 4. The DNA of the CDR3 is TGCAGCGTTGATCGGGACAGGCTTGGCTACACCTTC. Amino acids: CSVDRDRLGYTF. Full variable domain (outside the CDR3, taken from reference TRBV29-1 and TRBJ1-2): SAVISQKPSRDICQRGTSLTIQCQVDSQVTMMFWYRQQPGQSLTLIATANQGSEATYESGFVIDKFPISRPNLTFSTLTVSNMSPEDSSIYLCSVDRDRLGYTFGSGTRLTVV.

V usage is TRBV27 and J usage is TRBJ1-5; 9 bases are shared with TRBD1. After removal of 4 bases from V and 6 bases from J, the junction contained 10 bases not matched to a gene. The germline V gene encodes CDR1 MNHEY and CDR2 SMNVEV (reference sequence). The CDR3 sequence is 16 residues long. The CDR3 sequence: CASSSTGTGTGQPQHF. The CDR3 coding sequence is TGTGCCAGCAGTTCGACAGGGACAGGGACGGGTCAGCCCCAGCATTTT.

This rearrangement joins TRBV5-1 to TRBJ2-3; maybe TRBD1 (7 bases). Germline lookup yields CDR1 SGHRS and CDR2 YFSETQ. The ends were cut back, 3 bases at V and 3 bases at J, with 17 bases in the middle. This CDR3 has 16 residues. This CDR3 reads CASSSWQGGFTDTQYF. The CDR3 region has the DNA TGCGCCAGCAGCTCCTGGCAGGGGGGCTTTACAGATACGCAGTATTTT.

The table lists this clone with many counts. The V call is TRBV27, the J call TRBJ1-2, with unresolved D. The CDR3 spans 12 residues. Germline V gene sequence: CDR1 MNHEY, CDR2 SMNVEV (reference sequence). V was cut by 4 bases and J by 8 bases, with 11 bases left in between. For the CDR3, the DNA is TGTGCCAGCAGTTCCCCTTCTCAGGGCTACACCTTC. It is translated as CASSSPSQGYTF.

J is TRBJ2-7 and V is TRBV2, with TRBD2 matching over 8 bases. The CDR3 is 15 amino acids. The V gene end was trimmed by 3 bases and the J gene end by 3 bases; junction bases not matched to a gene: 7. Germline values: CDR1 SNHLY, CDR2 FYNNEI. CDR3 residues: CASSDGGEPIYEQYF. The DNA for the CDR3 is TGTGCCAGCAGTGACGGGGGGGAGCCCATCTACGAGCAGTACTTC.

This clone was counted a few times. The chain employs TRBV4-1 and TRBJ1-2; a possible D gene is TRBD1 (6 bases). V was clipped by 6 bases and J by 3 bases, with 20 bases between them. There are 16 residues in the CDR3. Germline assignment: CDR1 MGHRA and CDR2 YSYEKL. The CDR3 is CASSAGDIRGDYGYTF. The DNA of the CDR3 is TGCGCCAGCAGTGCTGGGGACATTCGGGGGGACTATGGCTACACCTTC.

The CDR3 region has the DNA TGTGCCAGCAGTTACGGTATACAGGGCGCTGGCTACACCTTC. It codes for CASSYGIQGAGYTF. The rearrangement uses TRBV6-5 and TRBJ1-2; D is possibly TRBD1 (6 bases). V dropped 2 bases and J dropped 7 bases, with 14 bases sitting between them. This CDR3 is 14 amino acids long. Germline values: CDR1 MNHEY, CDR2 SVGAGI.

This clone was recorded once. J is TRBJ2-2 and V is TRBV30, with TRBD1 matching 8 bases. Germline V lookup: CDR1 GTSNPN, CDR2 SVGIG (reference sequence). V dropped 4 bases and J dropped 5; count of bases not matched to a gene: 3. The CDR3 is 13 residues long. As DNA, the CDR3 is TGTGCCTGGAACAGGGGGTCGACCGGGGAGCTGTTTTTT. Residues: CAWNRGSTGELFF.

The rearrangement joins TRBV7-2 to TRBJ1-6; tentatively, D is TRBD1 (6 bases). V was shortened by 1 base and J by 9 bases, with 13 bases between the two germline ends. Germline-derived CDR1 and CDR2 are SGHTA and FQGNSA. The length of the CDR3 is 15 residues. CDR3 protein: CASSLGQGMGSPLHF. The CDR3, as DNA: TGTGCCAGCAGCTTAGGGCAGGGGATGGGTTCACCCCTCCACTTT.